This paragraph covers one TCR beta chain sequence. The data originate from a study of OX40 agonist ivuxolimab in advanced cancers. Trimming left V 8 bases short and J 6 bases short, with 10 bases between. In germline, CDR1 is SQVTM, CDR2 ANQGSEA. The length of the CDR3 is 10 residues. Libraries were prepared by immunoSEQ multiplex PCR; TCRdb keeps only in-frame clonotypes and omits some of them. The repertoire holds tens of thousands of clones, under 95% seen once, with about 0.4% in the top ten. The material was CD4+ or CD8+ T cells sorted from blood, obtained in a trial of the OX40 agonist ivuxolimab. The genes are TRBV29-1 and TRBJ1-2; D is possibly TRBD1 (5 bases). The sequence derives from an adult with an advanced solid tumor such as melanoma, head and neck, liver or kidney cancer. The CDR3 bases are TGCAGCATTCGACAGAATGGCTACACCTTC. This encodes CSIRQNGYTF.